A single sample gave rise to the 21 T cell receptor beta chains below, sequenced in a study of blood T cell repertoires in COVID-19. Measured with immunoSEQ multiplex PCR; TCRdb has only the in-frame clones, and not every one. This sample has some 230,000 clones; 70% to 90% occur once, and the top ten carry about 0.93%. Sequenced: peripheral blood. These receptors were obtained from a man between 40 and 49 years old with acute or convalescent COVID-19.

The CDR3 reads CASSQDRAYYEQYF. The CDR3 DNA follows: TGTGCCAGCAGCCAGGACAGAGCATACTACGAGCAGTACTTC. The rearrangement links TRBV11-2 to TRBJ2-7, with D perhaps TRBD1 (6 bases). Germline CDR1 and CDR2: SGHAT and FQNNGV. This CDR3 contains 14 residues. Trimming removed 5 bases from V and 3 bases from J, with 14 bases in between.

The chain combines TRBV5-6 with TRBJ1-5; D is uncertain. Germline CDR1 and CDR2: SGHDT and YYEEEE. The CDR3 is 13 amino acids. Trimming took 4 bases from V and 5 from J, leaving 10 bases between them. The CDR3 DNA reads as TGTGCCAGCAGCCTGGGCCGGGATCAGCCCCAGCATTTT. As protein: CASSLGRDQPQHF.

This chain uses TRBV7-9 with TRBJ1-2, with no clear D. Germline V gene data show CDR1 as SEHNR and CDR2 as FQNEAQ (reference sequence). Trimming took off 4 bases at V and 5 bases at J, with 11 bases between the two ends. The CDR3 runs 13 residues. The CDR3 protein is CASSSPEDYGYTF. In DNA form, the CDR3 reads TGTGCCAGCAGCTCGCCAGAGGATTATGGCTACACCTTC.

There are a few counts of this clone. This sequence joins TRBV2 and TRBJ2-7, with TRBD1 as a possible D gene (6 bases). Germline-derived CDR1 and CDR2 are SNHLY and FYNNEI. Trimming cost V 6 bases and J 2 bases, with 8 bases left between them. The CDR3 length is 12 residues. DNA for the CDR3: TGTGCCAGCAGGAACAGGGCCTACGAGCAGTACTTC. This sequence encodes CASRNRAYEQYF.

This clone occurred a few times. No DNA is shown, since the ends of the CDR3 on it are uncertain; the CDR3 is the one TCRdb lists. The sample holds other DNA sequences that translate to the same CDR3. Here the CDR3 reads CASSPSGQGNYGYTF. The rearrangement links TRBV18 to TRBJ1-2; the listed D gene, TRBD1, was not tested against the DNA. The CDR3 region is 15 residues in length, termini included. CDR1 KGHSH and CDR2 LQKENI come from the germline V gene.

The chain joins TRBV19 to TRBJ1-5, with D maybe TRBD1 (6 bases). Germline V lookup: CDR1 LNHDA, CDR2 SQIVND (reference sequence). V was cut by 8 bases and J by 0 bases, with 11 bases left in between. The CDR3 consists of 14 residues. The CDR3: CASLGGVSNQPQHF. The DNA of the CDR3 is TGTGCCAGTTTAGGGGGAGTTAGCAATCAGCCCCAGCATTTT.

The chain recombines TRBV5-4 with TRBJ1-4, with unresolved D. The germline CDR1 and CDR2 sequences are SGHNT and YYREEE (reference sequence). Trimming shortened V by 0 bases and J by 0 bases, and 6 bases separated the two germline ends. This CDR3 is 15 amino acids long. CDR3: CASSLAPATNEKLFF. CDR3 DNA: TGTGCCAGCAGCTTGGCCCCAGCAACTAATGAAAAACTGTTTTTT.

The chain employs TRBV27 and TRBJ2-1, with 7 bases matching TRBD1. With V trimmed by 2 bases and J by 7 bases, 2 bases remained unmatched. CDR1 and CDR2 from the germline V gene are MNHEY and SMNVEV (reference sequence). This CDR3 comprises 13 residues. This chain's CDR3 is CASSLGRGNEQFF. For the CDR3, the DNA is TGTGCCAGCAGTTTAGGCAGGGGGAATGAGCAGTTCTTC.

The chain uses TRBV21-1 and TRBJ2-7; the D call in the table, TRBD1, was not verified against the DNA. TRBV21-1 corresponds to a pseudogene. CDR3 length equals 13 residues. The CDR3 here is CASSQGTRYEQYF. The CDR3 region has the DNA TGTGCCAGCAGTCAGGGGACGCGATACGAGCAGTACTTC.

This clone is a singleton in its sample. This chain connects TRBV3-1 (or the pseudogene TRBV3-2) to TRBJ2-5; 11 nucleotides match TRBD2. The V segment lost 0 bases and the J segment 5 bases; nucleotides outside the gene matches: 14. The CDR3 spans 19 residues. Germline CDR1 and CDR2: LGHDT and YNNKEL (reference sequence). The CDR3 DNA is TGTGCCAGCAGCCAAGATTTGACTAGCGGGGCCCCAAAGCCGGAGACCCAGTACTTC. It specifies CASSQDLTSGAPKPETQYF.

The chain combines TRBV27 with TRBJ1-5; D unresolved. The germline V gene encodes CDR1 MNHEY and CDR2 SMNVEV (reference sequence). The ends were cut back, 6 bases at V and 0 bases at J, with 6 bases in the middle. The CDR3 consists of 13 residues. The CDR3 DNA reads TGTGCCAGCAGCACAGCTAGCAATCAGCCCCAGCATTTT. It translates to CASSTASNQPQHF.

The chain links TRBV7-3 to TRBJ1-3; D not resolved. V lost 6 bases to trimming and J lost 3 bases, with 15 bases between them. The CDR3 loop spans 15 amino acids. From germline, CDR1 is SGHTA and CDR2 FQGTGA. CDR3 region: CASSPRPGDGNTIYF. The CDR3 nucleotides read TGTGCCAGCAGTCCCCGTCCAGGCGATGGAAACACCATATATTTT.

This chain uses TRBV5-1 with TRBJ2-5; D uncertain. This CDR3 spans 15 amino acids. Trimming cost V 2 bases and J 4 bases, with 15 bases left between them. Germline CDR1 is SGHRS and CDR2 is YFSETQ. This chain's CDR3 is CASSFQTTAIETQYF. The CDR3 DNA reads TGCGCCAGCAGCTTTCAAACCACAGCAATAGAGACCCAGTACTTC.

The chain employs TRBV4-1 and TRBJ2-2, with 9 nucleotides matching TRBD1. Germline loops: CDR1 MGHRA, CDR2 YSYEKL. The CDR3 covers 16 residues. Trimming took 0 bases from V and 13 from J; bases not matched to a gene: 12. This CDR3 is CASSQDYGTGLIRLFF. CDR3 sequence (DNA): TGCGCCAGCAGCCAAGATTACGGGACAGGGTTAATTAGGCTGTTTTTT.

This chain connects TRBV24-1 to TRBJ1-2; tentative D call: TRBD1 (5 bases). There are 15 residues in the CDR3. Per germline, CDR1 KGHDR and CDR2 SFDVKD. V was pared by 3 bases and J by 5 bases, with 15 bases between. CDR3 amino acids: CATSDPTQDFYGYTF. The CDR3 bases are TGTGCCACCAGTGATCCAACACAGGATTTTTATGGCTACACCTTC.

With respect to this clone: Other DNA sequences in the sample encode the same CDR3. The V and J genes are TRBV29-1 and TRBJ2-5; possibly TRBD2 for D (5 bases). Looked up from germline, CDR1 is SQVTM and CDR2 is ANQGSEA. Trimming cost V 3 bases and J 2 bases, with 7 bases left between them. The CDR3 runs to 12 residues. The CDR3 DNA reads TGCAGCGTTGACAGCGGACAAGAGACCCAGTACTTC. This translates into CSVDSGQETQYF.

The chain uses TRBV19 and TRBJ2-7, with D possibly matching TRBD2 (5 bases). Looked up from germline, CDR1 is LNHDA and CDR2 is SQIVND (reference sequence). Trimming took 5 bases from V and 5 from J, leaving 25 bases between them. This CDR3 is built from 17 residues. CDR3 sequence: CASSPDHLTPGNDEQYF. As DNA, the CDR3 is TGTGCCAGTAGTCCCGACCATCTGACCCCGGGGAACGACGAGCAGTACTTC.

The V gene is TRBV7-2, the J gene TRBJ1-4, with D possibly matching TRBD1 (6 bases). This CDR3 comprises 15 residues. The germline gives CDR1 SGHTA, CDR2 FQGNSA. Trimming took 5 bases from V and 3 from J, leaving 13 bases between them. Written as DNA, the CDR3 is TGTGCCAGCAGCGCAGACAGGCGGGCTAATGAAAAACTGTTTTTT. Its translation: CASSADRRANEKLFF.

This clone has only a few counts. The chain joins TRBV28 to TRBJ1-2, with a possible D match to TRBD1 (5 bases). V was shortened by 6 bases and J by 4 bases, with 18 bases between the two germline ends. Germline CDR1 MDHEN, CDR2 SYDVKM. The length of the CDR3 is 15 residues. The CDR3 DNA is TGTGCCAGCAGCCGTTCTCCAGGGTGGCTCTATGGCTACACCTTC. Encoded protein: CASSRSPGWLYGYTF.

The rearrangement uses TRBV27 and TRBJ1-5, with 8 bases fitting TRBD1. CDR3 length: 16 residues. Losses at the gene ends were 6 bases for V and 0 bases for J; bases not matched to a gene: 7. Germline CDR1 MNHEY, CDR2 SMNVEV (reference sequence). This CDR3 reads CASRPGTGYSNQPQHF. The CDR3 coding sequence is TGTGCCAGCAGACCCGGGACAGGATATAGCAATCAGCCCCAGCATTTT.

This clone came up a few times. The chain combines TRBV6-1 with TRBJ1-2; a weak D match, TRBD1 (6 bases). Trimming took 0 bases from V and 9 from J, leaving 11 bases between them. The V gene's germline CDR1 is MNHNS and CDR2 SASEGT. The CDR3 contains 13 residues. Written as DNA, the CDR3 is TGTGCCAGCAGTGAAGCGCAGGGGAAGAGCTACACCTTC. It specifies CASSEAQGKSYTF.